This T cell receptor (beta chain) was recorded in a study of T cell responses to AZD1222 COVID-19 vaccine. Study-level findings and limits: At baseline, just six AZD1222 recipients tested seropositive. Increased Spike-specific TCR breadth and depth were observed after two AZD1222 doses.

This CDR3 has 15 residues. Germline V gene data show CDR1 as LNHDA and CDR2 as SQIVND (reference sequence). The J segment lost 2 bases and the V segment lost 4 bases, leaving 5 bases of the junction unmatched. The method was immunoSEQ multiplex PCR; TCRdb's version includes in-frame clones alone and lacks a portion of them. The data hold 85,000 to 90,000 clones, with under 95% observed a single time. Regarding this clone: Antigen specificity is unknown.

The V gene is TRBV19, the J gene TRBJ2-7; the match to TRBD1 covers 10 bases. The TCR was taken from an adult in good health. Sequenced material: peripheral blood, taken on day 0 of MenACWY control vaccination. CDR3 loop: CASSKGTGATYEQYF. CDR3 bases: TGTGCCAGTAGTAAGGGGACAGGGGCCACCTACGAGCAGTACTTC.